Sequencing of this T cell receptor beta chain was carried out in a study of blood T cell repertoires in COVID-19. Study background: Samples taken during acute and convalescent COVID-19 were collected in the United States, Italy and Spain. From T cells, B-cell-depleted T cells, or PBMCs came the material, which was cDNA or gDNA.

CDR1 SGHTA and CDR2 FQGTGA come from the germline V gene. V lost 5 bases and J lost 5, with 10 bases in between. The CDR3 is 14 residues long. Original data processing: By means of reference gene primer amplification, nucleated cell counts were estimated. Produced via immunoSEQ multiplex PCR; TCRdb's table is partial and in-frame only. V, J and clone size are taken as reported in that table, and D and trimming were inferred from the DNA itself. The sample includes under 300,000 clones, about 89% of them seen just once. This TCR came from a woman between 40 and 50 years old who had recovered from COVID-19. The genes are TRBV7-3 and TRBJ1-6; D might be TRBD1 (5 bases). The sequencing sample was made of peripheral blood. CDR3 coding DNA: TGTGCCAGCAGCCTCCAGGGTAATAATTCACCCCTCCACTTT. As protein: CASSLQGNNSPLHF.